A selection of T cell receptor beta chains follows, all from one sample in a study of spatial heterogeneity in lung cancer. MiXCR was run by TCRdb on the 5' RACE reads, yielding one entry per CDR3 protein. Among under 50,000 distinct CDR3 sequences listed, 5.2% were seen once. Sequences were derived from PBMCs, sampled at surgery. These receptors originate from a female donor with early-stage non-small cell lung cancer. Each CDR3 is given with its conserved first and last residue. D genes are given only for firm matches. The size of a clone is reported for some rows only, either as once, few or many, or as a class for expanded clones.

D	size	V	J	CDR3	DNA
NA	many	TRBV24-1	TRBJ2-3	CATSDPRAGKSDTQYF	TGTGCCACCAGTGACCCTAGGGCCGGGAAATCAGATACGCAGTATTTT
NA	many	TRBV20-1	TRBJ2-7	CSARDFGGPYEQYF	TGCAGTGCTAGAGATTTTGGAGGACCCTACGAGCAGTACTTC
NA	many	TRBV19	TRBJ2-2	CASIGRGRRTNTGELFF	TGTGCCAGTATTGGGAGGGGGCGGCGGACGAACACCGGGGAGCTGTTTTTT
NA	NA	TRBV7-3	TRBJ1-6	CASSLGVGSPLHF	TGTGCCAGCAGTTTGGGGGTAGGGTCACCCCTCCACTTT
NA	few	TRBV7-9	TRBJ1-1	CASSLVNRVPTEAFF	TGTGCCAGCAGCTTAGTGAACCGGGTCCCCACTGAAGCTTTCTTT
NA	many	TRBV6-1	TRBJ1-1	CASKGNTEAFF	TGTGCCAGCAAGGGGAACACTGAAGCTTTCTTT
NA	many	TRBV18	TRBJ1-5	CASSPMGVNSNQPQHF	TGTGCCAGCTCACCGATGGGAGTTAATAGCAATCAGCCCCAGCATTTT
TRBD2	NA	TRBV7-2	TRBJ2-3	CASSLVASGGKDTQYF	TGTGCCAGCAGCTTAGTGGCTAGCGGGGGGAAAGATACGCAGTATTTT
TRBD1	NA	TRBV12-3/TRBV12-4	TRBJ2-1	CASSVDRTNEQFF	TGTGCCAGCAGTGTGGACAGGACCAATGAGCAGTTCTTC
TRBD2	NA	TRBV2	TRBJ2-1	CASSAGSGVYNEQFF	TGTGCCAGCAGTGCAGGCAGCGGGGTCTACAATGAGCAGTTCTTC
TRBD1	many	TRBV10-3	TRBJ1-2	CAITRDRGNYGYTF	TGTGCCATCACCCGGGACAGGGGAAACTATGGCTACACCTTC
NA	many	TRBV7-2	TRBJ2-3	CASSLEDTQYF	TGTGCCAGCAGCTTAGAAGATACGCAGTATTTT
NA	NA	TRBV11-2	TRBJ1-1	CASSLVSQGSGHGTEAFF	TGTGCCAGCAGCTTAGTCAGTCAGGGGTCGGGACATGGCACTGAAGCTTTCTTT
TRBD2	many	TRBV5-1	TRBJ2-7	CASSRTSGGPTLSYEQYF	TGCGCCAGCAGCAGGACTAGCGGGGGACCCACCTTATCCTACGAGCAGTACTTC
NA	many	TRBV12-3/TRBV12-4	TRBJ2-1	CASSRQSNSYNEQFF	TGTGCCAGCAGCCGACAGTCTAATTCCTACAATGAGCAGTTCTTC
NA	many	TRBV4-2	TRBJ2-1	CASSQGGPNEQFF	TGTGCCAGCAGCCAAGGGGGGCCTAATGAGCAGTTCTTC
NA	many	TRBV7-2	TRBJ2-7	CASSKGYEQYF	TGTGCCAGCTCTAAGGGCTACGAGCAGTACTTC
NA	NA	TRBV5-6	TRBJ1-6	CVSSPRMGLGNSPLHF	TGTGTCAGCAGCCCCAGGATGGGGCTAGGGAATTCACCCCTCCACTTT
TRBD1	few	TRBV30	TRBJ1-3	CAWSVLGTGIPIYF	TGTGCCTGGAGTGTACTGGGGACAGGGATCCCCATATATTTT
NA	many	TRBV7-7	TRBJ1-4	CASSPSLGTNEKLFF	TGTGCCAGCAGCCCCAGCCTCGGAACTAATGAAAAACTGTTTTTT
NA	few	TRBV3-1	TRBJ2-7	CASSPLAVAYEQYF	TGTGCCAGCAGCCCCCTCGCCGTAGCCTACGAGCAGTACTTC
NA	NA	TRBV29-1	TRBJ1-1	CSGDLNTEAFF	TGCAGCGGAGACCTGAACACTGAAGCTTTCTTT
TRBD2	many	TRBV7-6	TRBJ2-3	CASSLAGGDTDTQYF	TGTGCCAGCAGCTTAGCGGGGGGGGACACAGATACGCAGTATTTT
NA	many	TRBV7-6	TRBJ2-7	CASSNRRGGYEQYF	TGTGCCAGCAGCAACCGGCGCGGTGGGTACGAGCAGTACTTC
NA	many	TRBV9	TRBJ2-5	CASSALTGSETQYF	TGTGCCAGCAGCGCCTTGACGGGGTCCGAGACCCAGTACTTC
TRBD1	many	TRBV12-3/TRBV12-4	TRBJ1-2	CASSFGGGDRGYGYTF	TGTGCCAGCAGTTTTGGGGGTGGGGACAGGGGCTATGGCTACACCTTC
TRBD1	medium-sized	TRBV24-1	TRBJ2-1	CATSETGGFDEQFF	TGTGCCACCAGTGAAACAGGGGGCTTCGATGAGCAGTTCTTC
NA	many	TRBV5-4	TRBJ2-7	CASSSGPAAEQYF	TGTGCCAGCAGCTCGGGACCCGCAGCCGAGCAGTACTTC
TRBD1	few	TRBV6-6	TRBJ1-6	CASSLGSGTAGSTLHF	TGTGCCAGCAGTCTGGGGTCCGGGACAGCTGGGTCAACCCTCCACTTT
TRBD1	few	TRBV12-3/TRBV12-4	TRBJ1-1	CASSRGTEYTEAFF	TGTGCCAGCAGCCGTGGGACAGAGTACACTGAAGCTTTCTTT
TRBD2	NA	TRBV12-3/TRBV12-4	TRBJ2-3	CASRLSGLGTDTQYF	TGTGCCAGCAGACTTAGCGGGTTGGGCACAGATACGCAGTATTTT
NA	many	TRBV12-3/TRBV12-4	TRBJ1-4	CASTGQGGVLEKLFF	TGTGCCAGCACCGGTCAAGGAGGAGTACTCGAAAAACTGTTTTTT
TRBD1	many	TRBV4-2	TRBJ2-1	CASSPRGQGPYNEQFF	TGTGCCAGCAGCCCACGGGGACAGGGCCCCTACAATGAGCAGTTCTTC
NA	few	TRBV15	TRBJ2-5	CATSSGQLGGPETQYF	TGTGCCACCAGCAGCGGCCAATTGGGGGGGCCAGAGACCCAGTACTTC
NA	many	TRBV10-3	TRBJ2-2	CAISKQGNANTGELFF	TGTGCCATCAGTAAACAGGGCAACGCGAACACCGGGGAGCTGTTTTTT
NA	NA	TRBV5-6	TRBJ1-6	CASSLDRSNSPLHF	TGTGCCAGCAGCTTGGACAGAAGTAATTCACCCCTCCACTTT
NA	many	TRBV5-4	TRBJ1-6	CASSFTGQYNSPLHF	TGTGCCAGCAGCTTTACAGGACAGTATAATTCACCCCTCCACTTT
NA	many	TRBV20-1	TRBJ1-4	CSIGQTNEKLFF	TGCAGTATAGGACAGACTAATGAAAAACTGTTTTTT
NA	many	TRBV9	TRBJ2-7	CASSLTSYEQYF	TGTGCCAGCTCCCTCACTAGCTACGAGCAGTACTTC
NA	many	TRBV30	TRBJ2-2	CAWSAGVRYTGELFF	TGTGCCTGGAGTGCAGGGGTGCGGTACACCGGGGAGCTGTTTTTT
NA	many	TRBV5-5	TRBJ2-3	CASSQTYAQYF	TGTGCCAGCAGCCAGACGTATGCGCAGTATTTT
NA	many	TRBV20-1	TRBJ1-5	CSVPARGGQPQHF	TGCAGTGTACCAGCCCGGGGAGGTCAGCCCCAGCATTTT
NA	large	TRBV12-3/TRBV12-4	TRBJ1-3	CASSFAGAGNTIYF	TGTGCCAGCAGTTTCGCAGGGGCTGGAAACACCATATATTTT